Listed below are T cell receptor beta chains from one sample, sequenced in a study of metastatic and nonmetastatic thyroid tumors. TCRdb reprocessed the PCR reads via MiXCR. This table holds some 20,000 clones, 22% found once. Sequenced material: adjacent normal tissue. These receptors were taken from a female donor with papillary thyroid cancer or a benign thyroid nodule (not recorded which). Some clones in this sample may be carry-over from other donors' samples. CDR3s include the opening cysteine and the closing phenylalanine or tryptophan. The order of the fields is J gene, D gene, V gene, clone size, CDR3 DNA, CDR3 protein. D genes are given only for firm matches. Where a row states a size, it is once, few, many or the class of an expanded clone; other rows omit it.

TRBJ1-5	.	TRBV10-2	many	TGCGCCAGCAGTGAGTTTGGTCAGCCCCAGCATTTT	CASSEFGQPQHF
TRBJ1-4	TRBD1	TRBV19	few	TGTGCCAGTAGTATAGGGGGACAGGTACTTGAAAAACTGTTTTTT	CASSIGGQVLEKLFF
TRBJ1-1	TRBD1	TRBV6-1	.	TGTGCCACCGCTATGAGGGGGACAGGGGCCCTTGGCACTGAAGCTTTCTTT	CATAMRGTGALGTEAFF
TRBJ2-2	TRBD2	TRBV24-1	medium-sized	TGTGCCACCAGTGATTCTCTAGCGGGAGGGAGCTGGCGGACCGGGGAGCTGTTTTTT	CATSDSLAGGSWRTGELFF
TRBJ2-7	TRBD1	TRBV6-2/TRBV6-3	few	TGTGCCAGCAGTTACCTTCAGGGGGTCTACGAGCAGTACTTC	CASSYLQGVYEQYF
TRBJ1-1	TRBD1	TRBV7-2	.	TGTGCCAGCAGCTTAGCGACAGGGGGCGCGAGGACTGAAGCTTTCTTT	CASSLATGGARTEAFF
TRBJ1-1	.	TRBV6-5	few	TGTGCCAGCAGTCACCGGGACACCCTTAGGACTGAAGCTTTCTTT	CASSHRDTLRTEAFF
TRBJ2-2	TRBD2	TRBV5-1	.	TGCGCCAGCAGCTCGACAGGACCTAGCGGGGCTAGTCCGGAGCTGTTTTTT	CASSSTGPSGASPELFF
TRBJ2-7	TRBD1	TRBV27	medium-sized	TGTGCCAGCAGCCGAGACAGGGGGGGGCCCTACGAGCAGTACTTC	CASSRDRGGPYEQYF
TRBJ1-5	TRBD1	TRBV6-1	.	TGTGCCAGCAGTCGACGGACAGGGTATAATCAGACCAAGCATTTT	CASSRRTGYNQTKHF
TRBJ2-3	.	TRBV20-1	.	TGCAGTGCTAGACCCCGCGGATTCCCTACGCAGTATTTT	CSARPRGFPTQYF
TRBJ2-6	TRBD1	TRBV6-4	.	TGTGCCAGCAGTGTTGGACAGGGGACCGTGGCCAACGTCCTGACTTTC	CASSVGQGTVANVLTF
TRBJ2-3	.	TRBV6-1	.	TGTGCCAGCAGCCTTATCACAGATACTCAGTATTTT	CASSLITDTQYF
TRBJ1-5	.	TRBV19	medium-sized	TGTGCCAGTAGTATGGGGGGAGCGCGTGATCAGCCCCAGCATTTT	CASSMGGARDQPQHF
TRBJ2-7	.	TRBV30	.	TGTGCCTGGAGTGACCGCGAAAGGCCCTACGAGCATTACTTC	CAWSDRERPYEHYF
TRBJ1-2	.	TRBV7-9	.	TGTGCCAGCAGCTTAACCGCTACTAACTATGGCTACACCTTC	CASSLTATNYGYTF
TRBJ2-1	.	TRBV20-1	.	TGCAGTGCGGACCTCGGGTCGGTGGATGAGCAGTTCTTC	CSADLGSVDEQFF
TRBJ1-3	.	TRBV28	.	TGTGCCGGCAGTTTCGGCGGCTCTGGAAACACCATATATTTT	CAGSFGGSGNTIYF
TRBJ1-2	TRBD1	TRBV11-2	few	TGTGCCAGCAGCTTAGAGTTGGGACAGGGGTATGGCTACACCTTC	CASSLELGQGYGYTF
TRBJ1-6	TRBD1	TRBV6-8	.	TGTGCCAGCAGTCACAACGTCCGCAGGGGGTTCGCTCAGTCCTATAATTCACCCCTCCACTTT	CASSHNVRRGFAQSYNSPLHF
TRBJ1-1	.	TRBV2	many	TGTGCCACCCAGACAGTGGGGGACACTGAAGCTTTCTTT	CATQTVGDTEAFF
TRBJ2-1	TRBD1	TRBV11-1	few	TGTGCCAGCAGCTCACCGGGACAGGGGGCGCGAAATGAGCAGTTCTTC	CASSSPGQGARNEQFF
TRBJ1-2	.	TRBV6-5	many	TGTGCCAGCAGTTACCCCAGGGGTAATGGCTACACCTTC	CASSYPRGNGYTF
TRBJ2-1	.	TRBV6-6	.	TGTGCCAGCAGTTCGTTTTACTACAATGAGCAGTTCTTC	CASSSFYYNEQFF
TRBJ1-2	TRBD1	TRBV6-2/TRBV6-3	.	TGTGCCAGCAGTTACTCCGGACAGGGGGGAGGCTACACCTTC	CASSYSGQGGGYTF
TRBJ2-7	.	TRBV11-2	medium-sized	TGTGCCAGCAGCTTATCTGGCGGTTACGAGCAGTACTTC	CASSLSGGYEQYF
TRBJ2-2	.	TRBV5-4	.	TGTGCCAGCAGGAGTTCCGGGGAGCTGTTTTTT	CASRSSGELFF
TRBJ2-5	.	TRBV6-2/TRBV6-3	.	TGTGCCAGCAGTGTTACTCAATCAGGGACCCAGTACTTC	CASSVTQSGTQYF
TRBJ1-6	.	TRBV5-6	many	TGTGCCAGCAGCCTTGGTGGGGGGCTAGGGTCACCCCTCCACTTT	CASSLGGGLGSPLHF
TRBJ2-2	.	TRBV6-4	medium-sized	TGTGCCAGCAGTCCACAACCCGGGGAGCTGTTTTTT	CASSPQPGELFF
TRBJ2-4	.	TRBV4-2	many	TGTGCCAGCAGCCAAGAAGTGGGGGTAAGGGGTGGGTCGCTAGCCAAAAACATTCAGTACTTC	CASSQEVGVRGGSLAKNIQYF
TRBJ2-1	.	TRBV6-1	many	TGTGCCAGCAGTGAAGCTTGGCCCAATGAGCAGTTCTTC	CASSEAWPNEQFF
TRBJ2-3	TRBD2	TRBV10-1	.	TGCGCCAGCAGGGTAGCGGGAGGTACAGATACGCAGTATTTT	CASRVAGGTDTQYF
TRBJ2-7	.	TRBV28	medium-sized	TGTGCCAGCAGTCCGCGGGGTAGCGGAACCTACGAGCAGTACTTC	CASSPRGSGTYEQYF
TRBJ1-1	TRBD1	TRBV20-1	.	TGCAGTTGCCAAGGGACAGCTCTCAGCACGAACACTGAAGCTTGCTTT	CSCQGTALSTNTEACF
TRBJ2-7	.	TRBV11-2	.	TGTGCCAGCAGCCCCAGAGCAGGGTGGGAGCAGTACTTC	CASSPRAGWEQYF
TRBJ1-1	.	TRBV20-1	.	TGCAGTGCTAGCGGGACGGCAATGAACACTGAAGCTTTCTTT	CSASGTAMNTEAFF
TRBJ1-2	.	TRBV27	many	TGTGCCAGCAGTCCCTCTGGGGTAAACTATGGCTACACCTTC	CASSPSGVNYGYTF
TRBJ2-1	.	TRBV11-2	.	TGTGCCAGCAGCCGAACCGGTGCTCGAGTTTACAATGAGCAGTTCTTC	CASSRTGARVYNEQFF
TRBJ1-2	.	TRBV12-3/TRBV12-4	few	TGTGCCAGCAGTTTGTCGGGGGCCGGCTATGGCTACACCTTC	CASSLSGAGYGYTF
TRBJ2-7	TRBD1	TRBV7-2	few	TGTGCCAGCAGGGTGGACAGGGGCGAGCAGTACTTC	CASRVDRGEQYF
TRBJ2-7	.	TRBV7-8	few	TGTGCCAGCAGCTTAGGGGCAGGAATAGCCTACGAGCAGTACTTC	CASSLGAGIAYEQYF
TRBJ1-2	.	TRBV20-1	.	TGCAGTGCCACCCTTCGGAGGCCTAACTATGGCTACACCTTC	CSATLRRPNYGYTF
TRBJ2-7	.	TRBV4-1	.	TGCGCCAGCAGCCAAGACAGGGGATACTACGAGCAGTACTTC	CASSQDRGYYEQYF
TRBJ1-3	.	TRBV6-1	many	TGTGCCAGCAGTTCCCGGTTACTCTCTGGAAACACCATATATTTT	CASSSRLLSGNTIYF
TRBJ1-1	.	TRBV7-9	.	TGTGCCAGCAGCTCCTCCAAGGGGATAACTTTCTTT	CASSSSKGITFF
TRBJ2-1	.	TRBV18	many	TGTGCCAGCTCACCCGAAACTGGCGCAATCGAGCAGTTCTTC	CASSPETGAIEQFF
TRBJ2-7	TRBD2	TRBV6-1	.	TGTGCCAGCAGTGATACTAGCGGGGCCGACGAGCAGTACTTC	CASSDTSGADEQYF